The present TCR beta chain was sequenced within a study of blood T cell repertoires in COVID-19. Here immunoSEQ multiplex PCR was the method, and the copy in TCRdb shows in-frame clones only, minus some. The data show some 420,000 clones, roughly nine tenths seen once. Membership in each cohort depended on participant-reported clinical history. The sequencing sample was made of PBMCs or T cells enriched from blood (not recorded which). The sequence was obtained from a man aged 25 to 45 who had recovered from COVID-19.

The CDR3 nucleotides read TGCAGCGGGGCCGGACTAGCGGGAGGTTGGGAGACCCAGTACTTC. Its translation: CSGAGLAGGWETQYF. The chain carries TRBV29-1 and TRBJ2-5; TRBD2 aligns across 14 bases. CDR1 and CDR2 (germline): SQVTM, ANQGSEA. This CDR3 comprises 15 residues. V was clipped by 7 bases and J by 5 bases; unmatched bases: 9.